The source of this T cell receptor beta chain is a study of T cells after yellow fever vaccination. TCRdb analysed the 5' RACE reads with MiXCR anew, one entry per CDR3 protein. The data show about 240,000 distinct CDR3 sequences, less than 9% seen once. This clonotype was seen repeatedly, ten times or more. The starting material was CD4+ T cells sorted from PBMCs, obtained 15 days after the yellow fever booster vaccination. This TCR was recovered from a man aged 30 to 39 who received the YFV17D yellow fever vaccine.

This CDR3 reads CASSKRETQYF. Here the CDR3 DNA reads TGTGCCAGCAGCAAGAGGGAGACCCAGTACTTC. The chain joins TRBV5-6 to TRBJ2-5, with D unclear. Deletions cut 4 bases from V and 5 bases from J, with 6 bases between. The CDR3 runs to 11 residues. Germline V gene lookup returns CDR1 SGHDT and CDR2 YYEEEE.